The clone carrying this T cell receptor beta chain appeared a single time. This sample is part of a study of shared clonotypes between healthy human individuals. The CDR3 is 15 amino acids. Looked up from germline, CDR1 is LNHDA and CDR2 is SQIVND (reference sequence). Trimming removed 5 bases at V and 0 bases at J, with 12 bases between. Profiling relied on immunoSEQ multiplex PCR, and the TCRdb table lists in-frame clones only, not all of them. Of about 1.5 million clones detected, nearly 99% appear once; the ten largest clones hold approximately 0.45%. The study drew its donors from healthy HIV-negative adults without recent acute infections or vaccinations.

Source material: naive CD4+ T cells sorted from blood. Documented subset: CD45RA+ positively selected. This sequence originates from a man younger than 40 in good health. This rearrangement joins TRBV19 to TRBJ2-3; perhaps TRBD1 as D (6 bases). The CDR3 protein is CASSVGTTSTDTQYF. The CDR3 DNA follows: TGTGCCAGTAGTGTAGGGACAACTAGCACAGATACGCAGTATTTT.